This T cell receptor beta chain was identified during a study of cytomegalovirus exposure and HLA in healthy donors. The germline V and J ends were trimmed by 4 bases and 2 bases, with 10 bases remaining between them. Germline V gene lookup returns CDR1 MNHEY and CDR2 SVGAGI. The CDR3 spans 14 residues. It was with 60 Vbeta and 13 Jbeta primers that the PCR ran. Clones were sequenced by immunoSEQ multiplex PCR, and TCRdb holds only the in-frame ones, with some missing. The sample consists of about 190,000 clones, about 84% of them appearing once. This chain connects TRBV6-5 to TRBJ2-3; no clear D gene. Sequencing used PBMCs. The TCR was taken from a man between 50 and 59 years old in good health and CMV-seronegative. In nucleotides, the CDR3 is TGTGCCAGCAGTTCCCGTCTCCTCACAGATACGCAGTATTTT. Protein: CASSSRLLTDTQYF.